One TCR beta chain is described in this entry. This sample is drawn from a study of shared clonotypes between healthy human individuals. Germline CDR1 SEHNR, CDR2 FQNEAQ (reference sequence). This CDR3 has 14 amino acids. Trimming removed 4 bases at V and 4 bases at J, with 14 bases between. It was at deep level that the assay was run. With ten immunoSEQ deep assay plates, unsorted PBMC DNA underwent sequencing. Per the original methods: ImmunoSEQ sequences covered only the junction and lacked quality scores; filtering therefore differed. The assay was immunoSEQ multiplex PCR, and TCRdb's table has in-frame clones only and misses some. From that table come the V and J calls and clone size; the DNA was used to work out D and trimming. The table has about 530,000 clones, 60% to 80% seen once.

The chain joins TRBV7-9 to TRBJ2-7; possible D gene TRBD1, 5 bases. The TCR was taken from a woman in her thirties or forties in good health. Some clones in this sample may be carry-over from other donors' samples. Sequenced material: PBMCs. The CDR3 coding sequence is TGTGCCAGCAGCTCGCAGGGTGCCCTATACGAGCAGTACTTC. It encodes CASSSQGALYEQYF.